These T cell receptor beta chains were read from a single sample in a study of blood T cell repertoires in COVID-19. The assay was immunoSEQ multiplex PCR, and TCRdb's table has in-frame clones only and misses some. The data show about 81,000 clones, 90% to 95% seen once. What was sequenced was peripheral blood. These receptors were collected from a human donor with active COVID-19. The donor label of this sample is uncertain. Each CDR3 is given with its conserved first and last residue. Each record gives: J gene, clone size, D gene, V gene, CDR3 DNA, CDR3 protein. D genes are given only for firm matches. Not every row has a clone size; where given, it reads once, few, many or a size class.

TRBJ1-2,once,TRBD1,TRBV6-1,TGTGCCAGCAGTGAAACGTTTGGACAGGGCTATGGCTACACCTTC,CASSETFGQGYGYTF
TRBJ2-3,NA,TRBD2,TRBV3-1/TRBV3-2,TGTGCCAGCAGCCCCCCCCGCGGGGGGGCCGGAGATACGCAGTATTTT,CASSPPRGGAGDTQYF
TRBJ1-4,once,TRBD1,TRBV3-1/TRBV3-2,TGTGCCAGCAGCGAACGGACAGGGTTGTTTTTT,CASSERTGLFF
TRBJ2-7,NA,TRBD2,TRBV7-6,TGTGCCAGCAGCTTATCGGGTGGCGGGAGGGCCTACGAGCAGTACTTC,CASSLSGGGRAYEQYF
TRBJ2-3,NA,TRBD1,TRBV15,TGTGCCACCAGCAGAGACGGGACAGGTCAAATCCCCACAGATACGCAGTATTTT,CATSRDGTGQIPTDTQYF
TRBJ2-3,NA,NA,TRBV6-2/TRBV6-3,TGTGCCAGCAGTTCCGTAAATACGCAGTATTTT,CASSSVNTQYF
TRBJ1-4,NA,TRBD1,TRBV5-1,TGCGCCAGCAGCGGAGGGACAGCGAATGAAAAACTGTTTTTT,CASSGGTANEKLFF
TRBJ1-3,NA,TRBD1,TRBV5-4,TGTGCCAGCAGTTTATCCCGGGACAGCCTATCTTTTTGGGGAAACACCATATATTTT,CASSLSRDSLSFWGNTIYF
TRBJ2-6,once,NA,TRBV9,TGTGCCAGCAGCCCGAGTATTATGGTCGCCAACGTCCTGACTTTC,CASSPSIMVANVLTF
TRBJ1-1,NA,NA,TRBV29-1,TGCAGCGTTGTACAGGGTGAAGCTTTCTTT,CSVVQGEAFF
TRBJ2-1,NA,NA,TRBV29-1,TGCAGCGTTACCAGCTGGGCAGGGGATAGCCTAAATGAGCAGTTCTTC,CSVTSWAGDSLNEQFF
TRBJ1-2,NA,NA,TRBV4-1,TGCGCCAGCAGCCAAGATTGGACAGTTCTCTATGGCTACACCTTC,CASSQDWTVLYGYTF
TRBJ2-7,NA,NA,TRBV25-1,TGTGCCAGCAGTCGAACGCCTATCTCCTACGAGCAGTACTTC,CASSRTPISYEQYF
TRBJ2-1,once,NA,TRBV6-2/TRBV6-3,TGTGCCAGCAGCGACCGGCTTGGGAGTATTGCGAATGAGCAGTTCTTC,CASSDRLGSIANEQFF
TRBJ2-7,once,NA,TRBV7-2,TGTGCCAGCAGCCCACGGAGTGGTTACGAGCAGTACTTC,CASSPRSGYEQYF
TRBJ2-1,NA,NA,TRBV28,TGTGCCAGCTGGGGGAGGAGCGGGTACAATGAGCAGTTCTTC,CASWGRSGYNEQFF
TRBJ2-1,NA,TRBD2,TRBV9,TGTGCCAGCAGCGCGGAGGGACTAGCGGGAGGGGCCCAGTTCGCCTACAATGAGCAGTTCTTC,CASSAEGLAGGAQFAYNEQFF
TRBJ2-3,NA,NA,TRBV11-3,TGTGCCAGCAGCTTAGATGCGGCTTACTTGTATACGCAGTATTTT,CASSLDAAYLYTQYF
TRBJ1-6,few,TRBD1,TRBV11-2,TGTGCCAGCAGCTTAGCATCCGGGACAGGGGGATCACCCCTCCACTTT,CASSLASGTGGSPLHF
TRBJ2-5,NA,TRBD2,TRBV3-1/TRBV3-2,TGTGCCAGCAGCCAAGAAATGGTCAGCGGGGGGGCCCGAGAGACCCAGTACTTC,CASSQEMVSGGARETQYF
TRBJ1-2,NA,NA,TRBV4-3,TGCGCCAGCAGCCAAGATCCCTACAGAAGCGGCTACACCTTC,CASSQDPYRSGYTF
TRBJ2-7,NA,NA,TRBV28,TGTGCCAGCAGCTTTAGCTCCAGGGGAACCTACGAGCAGTACTTC,CASSFSSRGTYEQYF
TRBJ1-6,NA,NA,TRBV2,TGTGCCTGCAACAGGGAATGGAATTCACCCCTCCACTTT,CACNREWNSPLHF
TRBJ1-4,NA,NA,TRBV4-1,TGCGCCAGCAGCCAGGGAGCAGTCATTGAAAATGAAAAACTGTTTTTT,CASSQGAVIENEKLFF
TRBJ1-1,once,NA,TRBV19,TGTGCCAGTAGTATGGGTCTGGGAGGGATGAACACTGAAGCTTTCTTT,CASSMGLGGMNTEAFF
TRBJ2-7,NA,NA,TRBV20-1,TGCAGCGGGGGGCCATCCTACGAGCAGTACTTC,CSGGPSYEQYF
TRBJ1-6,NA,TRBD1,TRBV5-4,TGTGCCAGCAGCTTGGGGGGACAGGGTAATTCACCCCTCCACTTT,CASSLGGQGNSPLHF
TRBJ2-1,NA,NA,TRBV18,TGTGCCAGCTCAATGGAGGGAGACAATGAGCAGTTCTTC,CASSMEGDNEQFF
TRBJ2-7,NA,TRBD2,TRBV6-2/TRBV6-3,TGTGCCAGCAGTTTCCCATTACTAGCGGGAGTCTCCTACGAGCAGTACTTC,CASSFPLLAGVSYEQYF
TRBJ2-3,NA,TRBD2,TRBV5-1,TGCGCCAGCAGCTTGGCAGCGGGGGGGCGCACAGATACGCAGTATTTT,CASSLAAGGRTDTQYF
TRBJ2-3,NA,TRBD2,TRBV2,TGTGCCAGCAGTGAGTCTTTTCTAGCGGGAGGATTTGAGACAGATACGCAGTATTTT,CASSESFLAGGFETDTQYF
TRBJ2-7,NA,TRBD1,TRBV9,TGTGCCAGCAGCGTAAACGGACAGGGGAACTACGAGCAGTACTTC,CASSVNGQGNYEQYF
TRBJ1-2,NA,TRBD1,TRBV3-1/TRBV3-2,TGTGCCAGCAGCCCCTGGACAGGGGGCACCACTAACTATGGCTACACCTTC,CASSPWTGGTTNYGYTF
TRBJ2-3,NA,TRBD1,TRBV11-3,TGTGCCAGCAGCTCAATTTTTCCCGGGACAGGGAGGGGGTACACAGATACGCAGTATTTT,CASSSIFPGTGRGYTDTQYF
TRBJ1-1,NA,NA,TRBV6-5,TGTGCCAGCAGTTACCGCCGGACAAAAGAAGCTTTCTTT,CASSYRRTKEAFF
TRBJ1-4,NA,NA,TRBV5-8,TGTGCCAGCAGTACGGGAGGAACTAATAGTGAAAAACTGTTTTTT,CASSTGGTNSEKLFF
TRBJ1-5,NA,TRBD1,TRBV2,TGTGCCAGCAGGCCCTCGGGGACAGGAAATCAGCCCCAGCATTTT,CASRPSGTGNQPQHF
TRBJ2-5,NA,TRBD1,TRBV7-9,TGTGCCAGCAGCTTAGCCTTGACAGGGGACGGAGAGACCCAGTACTTC,CASSLALTGDGETQYF
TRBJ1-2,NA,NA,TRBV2,TGTGCCAGCAGTGAAGCGGGGAGGGTAGGTGGCTACACCTTC,CASSEAGRVGGYTF
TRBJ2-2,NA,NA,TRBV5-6,TGTGCCAGCAGCTTCCCCGAGCCGCTGGCCGGGGAGCTGTTTTTT,CASSFPEPLAGELFF
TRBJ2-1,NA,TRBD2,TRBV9,TGTGCCAGCAGCGGACCGAGCGGGGGGCCTGTCTATGAGCAGTTCTTC,CASSGPSGGPVYEQFF
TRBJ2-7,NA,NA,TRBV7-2,TGTGCCAGCAGCTTAGAGGCAGGGGGGTACGAGCAGTACTTC,CASSLEAGGYEQYF
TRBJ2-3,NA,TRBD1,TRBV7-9,TGTGCCAGCAGCTCCGGGACAGGAGGATCCACAGATACGCAGTATTTT,CASSSGTGGSTDTQYF
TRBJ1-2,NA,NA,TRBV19,TGTGCCAGTAGTATTGGGGCGGACTATGGCTACACCTTC,CASSIGADYGYTF
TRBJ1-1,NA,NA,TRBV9,TGTGCCAGCAGCGTGATACAGGGTGCGAACACTGAAGCTTTCTTT,CASSVIQGANTEAFF
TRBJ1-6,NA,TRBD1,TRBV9,TGTGCCAGCAGCTCCGGGACAGATAATTCACCCCTCCACTTT,CASSSGTDNSPLHF
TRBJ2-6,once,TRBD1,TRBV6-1,TGTGCCAGCAGTGAAGCTAACAGGGGCTCTGGGGCCAACGTCCTGACTTTC,CASSEANRGSGANVLTF
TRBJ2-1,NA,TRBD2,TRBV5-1,TGCGCCAGCAGACTGGGGTCTAGCGGGGCCCAGGCGCTATACAATGAGCAGTTCTTC,CASRLGSSGAQALYNEQFF
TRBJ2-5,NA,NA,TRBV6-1,TGTGCCAGCACCCGCGTGAACCAAGAGACCCAGTACTTC,CASTRVNQETQYF
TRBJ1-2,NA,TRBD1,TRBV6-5,TGTGCCAGCAGACGTGACAGGGACTATGGCTACACCTTC,CASRRDRDYGYTF
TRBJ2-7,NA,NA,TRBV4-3,TGCGCCAGCAGCCACGGTACAGGGTCCTCCTACGAGCAGTACTTC,CASSHGTGSSYEQYF
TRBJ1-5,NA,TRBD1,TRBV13,TGTGCCAGCAGCTTAGTGACAGGGAAAAATCAGCCCCAGCATTTT,CASSLVTGKNQPQHF
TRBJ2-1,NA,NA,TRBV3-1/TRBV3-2,TGTGCCAGCAGCCAAACTAGACTGTTCTTC,CASSQTRLFF
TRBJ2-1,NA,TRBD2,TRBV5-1,TGCGCCAGCAGCACGGGGACTAGCGGAAACTACAATGAGCAGTTCTTC,CASSTGTSGNYNEQFF
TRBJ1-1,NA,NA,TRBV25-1,TGTGCCAGCGAGCGGGACCTTGAAGCTTTCTTT,CASERDLEAFF
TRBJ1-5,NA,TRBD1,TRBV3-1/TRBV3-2,TGTGCCAGCAGCCGCGGACAGGTCGATCAGCCCCAGCATTTT,CASSRGQVDQPQHF
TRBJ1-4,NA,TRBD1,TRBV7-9,TGTGCCAGCAGATTAGGGGGCGCGGGGGAAAAACTGTTTTTT,CASRLGGAGEKLFF